These T cell receptor beta chains were read from a single sample in a study of T cell changes during pregnancy in multiple sclerosis. Libraries were prepared by immunoSEQ multiplex PCR; TCRdb keeps only in-frame clonotypes and omits some of them. Of about 38,000 clones listed, about nine tenths are singletons. The sample in question was CD8+ T cells from peripheral blood mononuclear cells, obtained in the second trimester of pregnancy. The origin of the receptors is a female donor with multiple sclerosis, enrolled in a pregnancy study. Each CDR3 is given with its conserved first and last residue.

v_call cdr3_aa
TRBV2 CASRPLPNPNQPQHF
TRBV25-1 CASSGTGTEAFF
TRBV18 CASSPDTEAFF
TRBV6-5 CASSYSSTGQFYEQYF
TRBV6-1 CASSETSGGPDTQYF
TRBV7-9 CASSLFTSGSNYEQYF
TRBV7-6 CASSAIGGGRGNTIYF
TRBV30 CAWSDGYGVLGTEAFF
TRBV4-3 CASSGGEEYEQYF
TRBV30 CAWRRVAGWSYEQYF
TRBV19 CASKTGIYGYTF
TRBV10-3 CAISESGAGDEQFF
TRBV10-3 CAISNRTSGKVYEQYF
TRBV6-5 CASSYSTAFYEQYF
TRBV5-6 CASSGAPGTQYF
TRBV5-4 CASSPESSGGANEQFF
TRBV6-5 CASSYSSPGAYEQYF
TRBV4-2 CASSQDRMAGYEQYF
TRBV6-1 CASSGAVRNTGELFF
TRBV4-1 CASSHSEDSLIGYTF
TRBV5-1 CASSGGDRTIYGYTF
TRBV29-1 CSVEDWSQGSTGNTIYF
TRBV27 CASSYGGLYNEQFF
TRBV7-6 CASSLDSFYEQYF
TRBV5-4 CASSLVAGGTYNEQFF
TRBV7-2 CASSLSRAIYGYTF
TRBV23-1 CASSQRNTEAFF
TRBV20-1 CSAAGGRLWFF
TRBV27 CASSLLGQGQGGNQPQHF
TRBV7-9 CASSRPGTPSYNEQFF
TRBV9 CASSQEGLAGTGELFF
TRBV5-1 CASSLLSGGPYQETQYF
TRBV7-3 CASSTGQGGTDTQYF
TRBV19 CASRSQGNGEKLFF
TRBV5-1 CASRWTGGNTEAFF
TRBV5-6 CASSSGLNTEAFF
TRBV7-9 CASSLQSNHRRGYTF
TRBV4-1 CASSQGPTSQELFF
TRBV7-6 CASSLGSGGYTF
TRBV2 CASSGTSGGLSGANVLTF
TRBV21-1 CASSSGMGQGRGGTEAFF
TRBV7-9 CASSFSRASTDTQYF
TRBV5-4 CASSLARSGGATDTQYF
TRBV19 CASSIRPTRGDAFF
TRBV6-4 CASSVTGQAKETQYF
TRBV7-9 CASSLTPRTANYGYTF
TRBV7-2 CASSRTPTSGKYNEQFF
TRBV4-3 CASSQDSGQGVTEAFF
TRBV19 CASSTLGAGDQPQHF
TRBV2 CASNQDTQYF
TRBV5-1 CASSMTEVTYGYTF
TRBV9 CASSVIRGGASTEAFF
TRBV5-4 CASSPGDSYEQYF
TRBV2 CASSLSGTLTYEQYF
TRBV7-6 CASSLLGSSYNEQFF
TRBV5-1 CASSLNRNEQFF
TRBV15 CATSRTGLWNQPQHF